This TCR beta chain was recorded in a study of shared clonotypes between healthy human individuals. The method was immunoSEQ multiplex PCR; TCRdb's version includes in-frame clones alone and lacks a portion of them. Of around 2,000,000 clones in the sample, around 95% were seen once. Study-wide results and caveats: The genetic and exposure-history diversity represented was limited by few donors.

Points on this clone: The target antigen is unknown.

Germline V gene data show CDR1 as MNHEY and CDR2 as SMNVEV (reference sequence). Trimming at V came to 2 bases and at J to 3 bases, leaving 8 bases not matched to a gene. The CDR3 sequence is 16 residues long. The source of this sequence is a man younger than 35 in good health. This chain uses TRBV27 with TRBJ2-7; TRBD1 matches 9 bases. Sample: naive CD4+ T cells sorted from blood. Indicated subset: CD45RA+ positively selected. CDR3: CASSLTGGKRGYEQYF. The CDR3 DNA reads as TGTGCCAGCAGTTTAACAGGGGGCAAGCGGGGCTACGAGCAGTACTTC.